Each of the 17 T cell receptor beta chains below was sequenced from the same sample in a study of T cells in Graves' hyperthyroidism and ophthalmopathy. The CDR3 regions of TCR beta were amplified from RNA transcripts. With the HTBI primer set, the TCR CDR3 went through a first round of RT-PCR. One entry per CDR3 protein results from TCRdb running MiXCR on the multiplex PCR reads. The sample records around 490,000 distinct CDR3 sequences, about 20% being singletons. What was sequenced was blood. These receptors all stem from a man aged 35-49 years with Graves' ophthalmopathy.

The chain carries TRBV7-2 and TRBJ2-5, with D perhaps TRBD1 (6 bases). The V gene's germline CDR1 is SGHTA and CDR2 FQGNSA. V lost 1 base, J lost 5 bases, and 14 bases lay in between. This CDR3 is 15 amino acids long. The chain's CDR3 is CASSLDRQGYETQYF. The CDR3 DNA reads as TGTGCCAGCAGCTTAGACCGCCAGGGGTACGAGACCCAGTACTTC.

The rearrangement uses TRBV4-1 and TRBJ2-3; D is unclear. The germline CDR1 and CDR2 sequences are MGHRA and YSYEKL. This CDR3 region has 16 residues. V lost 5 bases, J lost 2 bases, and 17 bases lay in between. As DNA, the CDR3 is TGCGCCAGCAGCACGAGCAGGACGGAGTTCACAGATACGCAGTATTTT. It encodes CASSTSRTEFTDTQYF.

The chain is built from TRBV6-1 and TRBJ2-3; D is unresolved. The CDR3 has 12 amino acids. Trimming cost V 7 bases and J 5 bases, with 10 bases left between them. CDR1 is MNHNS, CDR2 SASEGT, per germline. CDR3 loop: CASNPVGDTQYF. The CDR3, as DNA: TGTGCCAGCAACCCTGTGGGAGATACGCAGTATTTT.

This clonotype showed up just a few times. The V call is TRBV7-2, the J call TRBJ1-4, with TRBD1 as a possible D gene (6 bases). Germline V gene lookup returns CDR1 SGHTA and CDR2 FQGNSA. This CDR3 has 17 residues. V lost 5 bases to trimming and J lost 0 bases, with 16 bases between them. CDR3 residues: CASSPGYREATNEKLFF. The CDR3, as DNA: TGTGCCAGCAGCCCCGGATACAGGGAGGCAACTAATGAAAAACTGTTTTTT.

As DNA, the CDR3 is TGTGCCAGCAGCGCGGAGGGCGGGGAGCTGTTTTTT. It encodes CASSAEGGELFF. This sequence joins TRBV9 and TRBJ2-2, with a tentative D call TRBD2 (6 bases). Trimming took off 3 bases at V and 7 bases at J, with 7 bases between the two ends. CDR3 length: 12 residues. The V gene's germline CDR1 is SGDLS and CDR2 YYNGEE.

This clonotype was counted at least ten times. In DNA, the CDR3 is TGTGCCAGCAGTCCTAGGACAGGGGTGAATTCACCCCTCCACTTT. This gives the protein CASSPRTGVNSPLHF. The chain is built from TRBV6-1 and TRBJ1-6; 9 bases map to TRBD1. Germline-derived CDR1 and CDR2 are MNHNS and SASEGT. J was trimmed by 7 bases and V by 5 bases; bases with no gene match: 6. The CDR3 runs to 15 residues.

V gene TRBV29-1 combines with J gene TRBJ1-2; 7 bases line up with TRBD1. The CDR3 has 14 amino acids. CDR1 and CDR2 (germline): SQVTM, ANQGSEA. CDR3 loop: CSGSGQGANYGYTF. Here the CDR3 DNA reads TGCAGTGGGAGTGGTCAGGGGGCTAACTATGGCTACACCTTC.

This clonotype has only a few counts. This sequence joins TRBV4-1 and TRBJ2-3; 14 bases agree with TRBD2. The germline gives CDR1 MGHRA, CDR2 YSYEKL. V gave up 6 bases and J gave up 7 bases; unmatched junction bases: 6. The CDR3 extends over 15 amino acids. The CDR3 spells CASRRLAGGPNTQYF. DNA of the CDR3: TGCGCCAGCAGGAGACTAGCGGGGGGGCCAAATACGCAGTATTTT.

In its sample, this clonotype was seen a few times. CDR3 residues: CASSTDRSSYNEQFF. In nucleotides, the CDR3 is TGCGCCAGCAGCACGGACAGGTCCTCCTACAATGAGCAGTTCTTC. The chain couples TRBV5-1 to TRBJ2-1; 7 nucleotides align to TRBD1. This CDR3 has 15 residues. With V trimmed by 4 bases and J by 0 bases, 4 bases remained unmatched. The germline V gene has CDR1 SGHRS and CDR2 YFSETQ. Combining the CDR3 with reference TRBV5-1 and TRBJ2-1 gives the whole variable domain KAGVTQTPRYLIKTRGQQVTLSCSPISGHRSVSWYQQTPGQGLQFLFEYFSETQRNKGNFPGRFSGRQFSNSRSEMNVSTLELGDSALYLCASSTDRSSYNEQFFGPGTRLTVL.

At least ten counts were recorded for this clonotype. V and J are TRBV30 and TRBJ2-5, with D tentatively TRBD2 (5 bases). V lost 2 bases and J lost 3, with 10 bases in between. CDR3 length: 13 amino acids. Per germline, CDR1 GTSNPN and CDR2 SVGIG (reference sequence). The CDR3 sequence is CAWSPGLKETQYF. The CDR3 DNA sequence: TGTGCCTGGAGTCCAGGACTGAAAGAGACCCAGTACTTC.

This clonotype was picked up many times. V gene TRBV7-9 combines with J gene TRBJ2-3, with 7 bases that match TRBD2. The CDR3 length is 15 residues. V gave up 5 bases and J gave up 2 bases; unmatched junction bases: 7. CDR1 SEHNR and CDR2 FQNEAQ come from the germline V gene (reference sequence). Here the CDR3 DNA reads TGTGCCAGCAGCGCCGGAGCGGGGCTCACAGATACGCAGTATTTT. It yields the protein CASSAGAGLTDTQYF.

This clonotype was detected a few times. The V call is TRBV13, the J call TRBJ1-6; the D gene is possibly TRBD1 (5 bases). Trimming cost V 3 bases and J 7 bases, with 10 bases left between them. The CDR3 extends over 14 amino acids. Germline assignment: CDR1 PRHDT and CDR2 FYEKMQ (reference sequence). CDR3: CASSFSGMNSPLHF. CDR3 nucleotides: TGTGCCAGCAGCTTTTCAGGGATGAATTCACCCCTCCACTTT.

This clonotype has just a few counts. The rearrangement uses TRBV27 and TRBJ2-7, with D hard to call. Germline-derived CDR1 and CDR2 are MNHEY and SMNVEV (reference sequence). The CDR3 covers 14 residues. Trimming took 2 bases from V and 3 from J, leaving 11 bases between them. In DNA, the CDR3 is TGTGCCAGCAGTTTAGGCGGAAAAGACTACGAGCAGTACTTC. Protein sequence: CASSLGGKDYEQYF.

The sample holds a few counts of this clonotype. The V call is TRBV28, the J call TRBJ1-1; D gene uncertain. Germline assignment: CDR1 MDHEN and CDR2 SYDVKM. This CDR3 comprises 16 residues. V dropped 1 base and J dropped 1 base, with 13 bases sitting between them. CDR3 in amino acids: CASSLFAGVPNTEAFF. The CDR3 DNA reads TGTGCCAGCAGTTTATTCGCCGGGGTTCCGAACACTGAAGCTTTCTTT.

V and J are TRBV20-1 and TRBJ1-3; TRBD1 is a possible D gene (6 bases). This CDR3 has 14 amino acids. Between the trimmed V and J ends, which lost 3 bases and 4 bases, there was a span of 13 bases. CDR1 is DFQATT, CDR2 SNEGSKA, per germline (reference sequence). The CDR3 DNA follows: TGCAGTGCTAGGGAAACAGGGCCCGGAAACACCATATATTTT. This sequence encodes CSARETGPGNTIYF.

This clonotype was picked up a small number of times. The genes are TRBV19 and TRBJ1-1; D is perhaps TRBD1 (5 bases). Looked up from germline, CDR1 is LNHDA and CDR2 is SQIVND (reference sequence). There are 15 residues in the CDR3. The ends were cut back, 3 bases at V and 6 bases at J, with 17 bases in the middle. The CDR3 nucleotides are TGTGCCAGTAGTATTCGGGACGTTATTTACGCTGAAGCTTTCTTT. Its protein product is CASSIRDVIYAEAFF.

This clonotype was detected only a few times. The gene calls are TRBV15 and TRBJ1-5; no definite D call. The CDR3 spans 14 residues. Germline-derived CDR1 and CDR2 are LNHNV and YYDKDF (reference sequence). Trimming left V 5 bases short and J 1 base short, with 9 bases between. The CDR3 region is CATSGGISNQPQHF. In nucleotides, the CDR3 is TGTGCCACCAGCGGAGGGATCAGCAATCAGCCCCAGCATTTT.